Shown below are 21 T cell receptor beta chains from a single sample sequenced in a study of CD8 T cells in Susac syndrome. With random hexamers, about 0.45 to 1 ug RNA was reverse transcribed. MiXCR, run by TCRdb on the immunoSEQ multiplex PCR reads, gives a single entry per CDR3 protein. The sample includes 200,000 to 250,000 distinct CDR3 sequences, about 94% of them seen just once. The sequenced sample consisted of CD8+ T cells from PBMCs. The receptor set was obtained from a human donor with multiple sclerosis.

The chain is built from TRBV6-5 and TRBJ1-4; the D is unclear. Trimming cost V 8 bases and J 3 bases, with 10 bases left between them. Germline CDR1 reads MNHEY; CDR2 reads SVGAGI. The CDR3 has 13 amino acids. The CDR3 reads CASRRIPNEKLFF. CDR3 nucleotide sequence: TGTGCCAGCCGCCGGATACCTAATGAAAAACTGTTTTTT.

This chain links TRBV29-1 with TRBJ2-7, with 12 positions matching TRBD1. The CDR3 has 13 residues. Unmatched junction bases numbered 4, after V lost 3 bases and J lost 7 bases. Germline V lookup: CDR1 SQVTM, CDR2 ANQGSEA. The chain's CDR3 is CSVEGQGAKEQYF. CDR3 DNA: TGCAGCGTTGAGGGACAGGGGGCGAAAGAGCAGTACTTC.

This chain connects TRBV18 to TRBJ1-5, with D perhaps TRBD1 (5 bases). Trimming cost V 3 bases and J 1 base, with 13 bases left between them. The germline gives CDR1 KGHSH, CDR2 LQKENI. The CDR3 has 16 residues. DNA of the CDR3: TGTGCCAGCTCACCCGACGGGGGTGAGAGCAATCAGCCCCAGCATTTT. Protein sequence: CASSPDGGESNQPQHF.

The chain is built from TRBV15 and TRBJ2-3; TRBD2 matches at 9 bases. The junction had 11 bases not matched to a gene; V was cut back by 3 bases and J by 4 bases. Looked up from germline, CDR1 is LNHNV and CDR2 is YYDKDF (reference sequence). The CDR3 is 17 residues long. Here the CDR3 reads CATSRGRASGISDTQYF. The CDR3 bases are TGTGCCACCAGCAGGGGGAGAGCTAGCGGGATATCAGATACGCAGTATTTT.

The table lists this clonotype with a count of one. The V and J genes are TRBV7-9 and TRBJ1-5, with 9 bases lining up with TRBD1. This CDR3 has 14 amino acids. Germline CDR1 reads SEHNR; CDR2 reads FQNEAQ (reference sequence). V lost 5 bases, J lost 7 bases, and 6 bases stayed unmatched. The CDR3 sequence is CASSPGTGLQPQHF. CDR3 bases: TGTGCCAGCAGCCCCGGGACAGGGCTGCAGCCCCAGCATTTT. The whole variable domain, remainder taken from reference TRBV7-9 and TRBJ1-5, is DTGVSQNPRHKITKRGQNVTFRCDPISEHNRLYWYRQTLGQGPEFLTYFQNEAQLEKSRLLSDRFSAERPKGSFSTLEIQRTEQGDSAMYLCASSPGTGLQPQHFGDGTRLSIL.

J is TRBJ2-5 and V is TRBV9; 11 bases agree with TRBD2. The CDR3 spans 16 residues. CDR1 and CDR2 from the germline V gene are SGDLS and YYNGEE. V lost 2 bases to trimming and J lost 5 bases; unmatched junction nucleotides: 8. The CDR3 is CASSVDSGRARETQYF. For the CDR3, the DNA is TGTGCCAGCAGCGTCGATAGCGGGAGGGCCCGGGAGACCCAGTACTTC.

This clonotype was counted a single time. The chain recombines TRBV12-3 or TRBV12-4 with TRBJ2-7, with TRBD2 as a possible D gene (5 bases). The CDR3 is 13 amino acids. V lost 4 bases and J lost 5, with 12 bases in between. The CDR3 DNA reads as TGTGCCAGCAGTTCACGGGGTGAGCACGAGCAGTACTTC. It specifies CASSSRGEHEQYF.

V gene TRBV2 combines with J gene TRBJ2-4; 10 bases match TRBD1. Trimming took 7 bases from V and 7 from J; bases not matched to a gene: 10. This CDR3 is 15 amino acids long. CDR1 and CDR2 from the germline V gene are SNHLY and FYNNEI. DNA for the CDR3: TGTGCCAGCACTAGCGGACAGGGGGGAATGAACATTCAGTACTTC. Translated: CASTSGQGGMNIQYF.

For the CDR3, the DNA is TGTGCCAGCAGTCTTCCCTCAGGGGGCGATTCACCCCTCCACTTT. This codes for CASSLPSGGDSPLHF. This chain links TRBV27 with TRBJ1-6, with TRBD1 identical over 8 bases. The J segment lost 8 bases and the V segment lost 5 bases, leaving 8 bases of the junction unmatched. The germline CDR1 and CDR2 sequences are MNHEY and SMNVEV (reference sequence). This CDR3 contains 15 residues.

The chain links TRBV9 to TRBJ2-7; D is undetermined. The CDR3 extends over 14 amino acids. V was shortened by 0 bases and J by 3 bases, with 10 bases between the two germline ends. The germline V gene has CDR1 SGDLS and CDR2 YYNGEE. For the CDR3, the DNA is TGTGCCAGCAGCGTAGGCGGAGCTAACTACGAGCAGTACTTC. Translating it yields CASSVGGANYEQYF.

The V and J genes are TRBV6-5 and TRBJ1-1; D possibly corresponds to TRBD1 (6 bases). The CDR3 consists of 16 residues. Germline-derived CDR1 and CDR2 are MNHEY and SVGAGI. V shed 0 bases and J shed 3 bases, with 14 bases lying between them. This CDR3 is CASSYSSGAGDTEAFF. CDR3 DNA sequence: TGTGCCAGCAGTTACTCATCCGGGGCAGGGGACACTGAAGCTTTCTTT.

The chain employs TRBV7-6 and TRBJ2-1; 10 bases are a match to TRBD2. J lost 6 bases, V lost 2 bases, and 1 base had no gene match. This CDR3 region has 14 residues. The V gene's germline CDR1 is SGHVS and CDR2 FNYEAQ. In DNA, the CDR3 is TGTGCCAGCAGCTTAAGCGGGGGGGCCAATGAGCAGTTCTTC. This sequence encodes CASSLSGGANEQFF.

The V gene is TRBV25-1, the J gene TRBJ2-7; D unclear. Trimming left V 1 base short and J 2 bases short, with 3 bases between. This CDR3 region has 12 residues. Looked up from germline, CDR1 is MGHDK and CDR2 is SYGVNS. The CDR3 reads CASSESPYEQYF. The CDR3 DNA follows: TGTGCCAGCAGTGAATCCCCCTACGAGCAGTACTTC.

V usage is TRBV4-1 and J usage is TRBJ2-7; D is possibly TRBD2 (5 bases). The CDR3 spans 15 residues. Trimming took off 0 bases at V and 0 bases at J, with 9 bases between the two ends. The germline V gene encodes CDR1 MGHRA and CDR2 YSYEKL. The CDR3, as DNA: TGCGCCAGCAGCCAAGAACTGGGGAGCTCCTACGAGCAGTACTTC. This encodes CASSQELGSSYEQYF.

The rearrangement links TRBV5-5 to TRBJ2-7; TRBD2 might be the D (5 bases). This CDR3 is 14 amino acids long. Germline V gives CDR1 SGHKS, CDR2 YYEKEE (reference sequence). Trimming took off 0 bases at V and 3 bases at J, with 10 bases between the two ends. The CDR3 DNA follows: TGTGCCAGCAGCTTGGTCCCAGGAGGCTACGAGCAGTACTTC. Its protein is CASSLVPGGYEQYF.

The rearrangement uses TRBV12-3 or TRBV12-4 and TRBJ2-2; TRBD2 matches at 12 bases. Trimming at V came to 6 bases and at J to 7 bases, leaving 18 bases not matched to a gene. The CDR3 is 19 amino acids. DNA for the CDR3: TGTGCCAGCAGCCGAGGAGTCCCTAGCGGGAGGGCCCTCGGCGGGGAGCTGTTTTTT. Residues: CASSRGVPSGRALGGELFF.

The CDR3 sequence is CATSWGLSYEQYF. The CDR3 nucleotides read TGTGCCACCAGCTGGGGGCTGTCCTACGAGCAGTACTTC. The chain joins TRBV15 to TRBJ2-7, with D possibly matching TRBD1 (6 bases). The CDR3 totals 13 residues. The ends were cut back, 5 bases at V and 1 base at J, with 9 bases in the middle. Germline V CDR1 and CDR2: LNHNV, YYDKDF (reference sequence).

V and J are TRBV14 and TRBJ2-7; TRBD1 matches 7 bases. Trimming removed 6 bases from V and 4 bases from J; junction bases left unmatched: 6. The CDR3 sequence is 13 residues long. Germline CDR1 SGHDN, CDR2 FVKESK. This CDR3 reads CASRDRAQYEQYF. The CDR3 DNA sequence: TGTGCCAGCAGAGACAGGGCACAATACGAGCAGTACTTC.

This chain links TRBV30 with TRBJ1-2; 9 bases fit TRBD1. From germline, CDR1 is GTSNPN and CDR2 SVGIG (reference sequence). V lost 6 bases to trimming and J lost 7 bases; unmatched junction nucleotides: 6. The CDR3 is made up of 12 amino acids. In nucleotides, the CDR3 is TGTGCCTGTCCACAGGGGGCGCGTGGCTACACCTTC. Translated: CACPQGARGYTF.

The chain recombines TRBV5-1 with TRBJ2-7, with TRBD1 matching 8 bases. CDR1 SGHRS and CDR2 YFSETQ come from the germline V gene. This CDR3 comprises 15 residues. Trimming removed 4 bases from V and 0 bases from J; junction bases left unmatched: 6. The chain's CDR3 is CASSIGQGASYEQYF. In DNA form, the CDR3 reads TGCGCCAGCAGCATCGGACAGGGTGCCTCCTACGAGCAGTACTTC. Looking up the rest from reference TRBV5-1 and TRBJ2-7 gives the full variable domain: KAGVTQTPRYLIKTRGQQVTLSCSPISGHRSVSWYQQTPGQGLQFLFEYFSETQRNKGNFPGRFSGRQFSNSRSEMNVSTLELGDSALYLCASSIGQGASYEQYFGPGTRLTVT.

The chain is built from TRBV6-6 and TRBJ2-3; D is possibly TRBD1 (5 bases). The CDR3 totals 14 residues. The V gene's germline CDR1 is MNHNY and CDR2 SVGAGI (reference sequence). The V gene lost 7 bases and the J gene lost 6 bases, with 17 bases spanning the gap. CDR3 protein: CASKGLFKADTQYF. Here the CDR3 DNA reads TGTGCCAGCAAGGGGCTTTTTAAGGCCGATACGCAGTATTTT.